Presented here are 20 T cell receptor beta chains from one specimen sequenced in a study of chemoradiotherapy in HPV16-positive cancers. Clones were sequenced by immunoSEQ multiplex PCR, and TCRdb holds only the in-frame ones, with some missing. The table includes 20,000 to 30,000 clones, approximately 94% detected once. This material was collected from a patient who underwent chemoradiotherapy. The origin of the receptors is a human donor with HPV-associated anogenital cancer.

This clone was observed once. This chain uses TRBV19 with TRBJ2-6; D is unresolved. The CDR3 is 15 amino acids. V was cut by 3 bases and J by 0 bases, with 6 bases left in between. Germline loops: CDR1 LNHDA, CDR2 SQIVND (reference sequence). CDR3 in DNA: TGTGCCAGTAGTATCCCCAGCTCTGGGGCCAACGTCCTGACTTTC. Protein sequence: CASSIPSSGANVLTF. The full variable domain, its missing parts supplied by reference TRBV19 and TRBJ2-6, is DGGITQSPKYLFRKEGQNVTLSCEQNLNHDAMYWYRQDPGQGLRLIYYSQIVNDFQKGDIAEGYSVSREKKESFPLTVTSAQKNPTAFYLCASSIPSSGANVLTFGAGSRLTVL.

This chain connects TRBV5-1 to TRBJ1-2, with D tentatively TRBD1 (5 bases). The CDR3 contains 15 residues. V lost 0 bases and J 3 bases, leaving 12 bases between the germline ends. The V gene's germline CDR1 is SGHRS and CDR2 YFSETQ. CDR3 nucleotides: TGCGCCAGCAGCTTGGCGGGGGGGGAGTACTATGGCTACACCTTC. Translation gives CASSLAGGEYYGYTF.

This clone was recorded once. This chain uses TRBV28 with TRBJ2-3; the match to TRBD2 covers 9 bases. Germline V gives CDR1 MDHEN, CDR2 SYDVKM. The CDR3 has 15 residues. With 7 bases clipped from V and 4 bases from J, the junction kept 9 bases outside the gene matches. The CDR3 loop reads CASKSGGRVADTQYF. The DNA for the CDR3 is TGTGCCAGCAAAAGCGGGGGGAGGGTGGCAGATACGCAGTATTTT.

This rearrangement joins TRBV7-6 to TRBJ2-2; D gene unclear. The CDR3 spans 16 residues. In germline, CDR1 is SGHVS, CDR2 FNYEAQ. Trimming took 0 bases from V and 4 from J, leaving 12 bases between them. In DNA, the CDR3 is TGTGCCAGCAGCTTAGCCCCCAGGAGTGGCACCGGGGAGCTGTTTTTT. Translation gives CASSLAPRSGTGELFF.

The V and J genes are TRBV7-3 and TRBJ2-6; 9 positions match TRBD1. Germline V CDR1 and CDR2: SGHTA, FQGTGA. Trimming took 5 bases from V and 1 from J; bases not matched to a gene: 6. This CDR3 is 17 amino acids long. CDR3 region: CASSAGTGKSGANVLTF. CDR3 DNA sequence: TGTGCCAGCAGCGCCGGGACAGGGAAGTCTGGGGCCAACGTCCTGACTTTC.

The CDR3 DNA follows: TGTGCCAGCAGTTTAGCTAGCGGGGGAACCTACGAGCAGTACTTC. Translated, it gives CASSLASGGTYEQYF. The chain links TRBV28 to TRBJ2-7, with 10 positions matching TRBD2. CDR3 length: 15 amino acids. The trim removed 2 bases at V and 2 bases at J, leaving 3 bases unmatched. Germline V gene lookup returns CDR1 MDHEN and CDR2 SYDVKM.

This chain's CDR3 is CASRLGTGLYNEQFF. The CDR3 nucleotides read TGTGCCAGCAGATTAGGGACAGGCCTTTACAATGAGCAGTTCTTC. The V call is TRBV6-5, the J call TRBJ2-1, with TRBD1 identical over 8 bases. Germline trimming cut 6 bases from V and 4 bases from J; bases unmatched to any gene: 8. The CDR3 has 15 amino acids. CDR1 and CDR2 (germline): MNHEY, SVGAGI.

The chain couples TRBV5-1 to TRBJ1-4; 7 nucleotides line up with TRBD1. Germline V CDR1 and CDR2: SGHRS, YFSETQ. The CDR3 runs to 16 residues. The V segment lost 3 bases and the J segment 6 bases; nucleotides outside the gene matches: 11. The CDR3, as DNA: TGCGCCAGCAGCTGGCAGGGGGTGAGGACTGATGAAAAACTGTTTTTT. This codes for CASSWQGVRTDEKLFF.

The chain is built from TRBV6-1 and TRBJ2-6; D unclear. The germline V and J ends were trimmed by 2 bases and 4 bases, with 9 bases remaining between them. Germline assignment: CDR1 MNHNS and CDR2 SASEGT. This CDR3 is built from 15 residues. CDR3 sequence reads: CASSESVAGANVLTF. CDR3 bases: TGTGCCAGCAGTGAATCAGTCGCCGGGGCCAACGTCCTGACTTTC.

By share, this clone counts as medium-sized. The V and J genes are TRBV6-6 and TRBJ2-5; 7 positions match TRBD1. V shed 1 base, J shed 1 base, and the junction held 3 bases outside the gene matches. CDR3 length: 15 amino acids. Germline lookup yields CDR1 MNHNY and CDR2 SVGAGI (reference sequence). The CDR3: CASSYWGQIQETQYF. The CDR3 nucleotides read TGTGCCAGCAGTTACTGGGGACAGATCCAAGAGACCCAGTACTTC.

In DNA form, the CDR3 reads TGTGCCAGCAGTCTGGCCGGATACGAGCAGTACTTC. Translating gives CASSLAGYEQYF. This chain connects TRBV25-1 to TRBJ2-7; no definite D call. Germline-derived CDR1 and CDR2 are MGHDK and SYGVNS. V lost 5 bases, J lost 4 bases, and 9 bases lay in between. The CDR3 sequence is 12 residues long.

The rearrangement uses TRBV28 and TRBJ1-1; 7 nucleotides match TRBD1. The trim removed 5 bases at V and 0 bases at J, leaving 6 bases unmatched. The CDR3 runs 15 residues. Germline loops: CDR1 MDHEN, CDR2 SYDVKM. The CDR3: CASSRADRVNTEAFF. The CDR3 DNA is TGTGCCAGCAGTAGGGCCGACAGGGTGAACACTGAAGCTTTCTTT.

J is TRBJ2-2 and V is TRBV6-1, with D hard to call. The CDR3 is 14 amino acids. Per germline, CDR1 MNHNS and CDR2 SASEGT. The V end was cut by 3 bases, the J end by 5 bases, with 10 bases between. This CDR3 is CASSEGVYTGELFF. CDR3 sequence (DNA): TGTGCCAGCAGTGAGGGTGTGTATACCGGGGAGCTGTTTTTT.

The CDR3 sequence: CASSIGRGSTGKETQYF. The CDR3, as DNA: TGTGCCAGTAGTATTGGGCGAGGGTCGACAGGCAAAGAGACCCAGTACTTC. The V and J genes are TRBV19 and TRBJ2-5, with a possible D match to TRBD1 (6 bases). The CDR3 is made up of 17 amino acids. Trimming removed 3 bases from V and 3 bases from J, with 20 bases in between. Germline lookup yields CDR1 LNHDA and CDR2 SQIVND (reference sequence).

The rearrangement uses TRBV10-3 and TRBJ1-1, with D perhaps matching TRBD1 (6 bases). Germline V gene sequence: CDR1 ENHRY, CDR2 SYGVKD. V lost 4 bases and J lost 3, with 12 bases in between. This CDR3 spans 14 amino acids. Here the CDR3 reads CAISAGTSDTEAFF. Here the CDR3 DNA reads TGTGCCATCAGTGCCGGGACATCGGACACTGAAGCTTTCTTT.

The chain is built from TRBV10-3 and TRBJ2-3; D gene unclear. Between the trimmed V and J ends, which lost 10 bases and 0 bases, there was a span of 17 bases. This CDR3 is 15 amino acids long. In germline, CDR1 is ENHRY, CDR2 SYGVKD. The CDR3 region is CATSPAGASTDTQYF. The CDR3 DNA reads as TGTGCCACCTCCCCGGCCGGAGCTAGCACAGATACGCAGTATTTT.

The V and J genes are TRBV7-3 and TRBJ2-7; 10 bases align to TRBD2. CDR1 and CDR2 from the germline V gene are SGHTA and FQGTGA. This CDR3 comprises 16 residues. With V trimmed by 5 bases and J by 2 bases, 9 bases remained unmatched. CDR3 loop: CASSLHSGGFAYEQYF. The CDR3 nucleotides are TGTGCCAGCAGCCTCCATAGCGGGGGGTTCGCCTACGAGCAGTACTTC.

This chain links TRBV5-6 with TRBJ2-1, with D perhaps being TRBD1 or TRBD2 (5 bases each). The CDR3 covers 14 residues. CDR1 and CDR2 from the germline V gene are SGHDT and YYEEEE. V was trimmed by 0 bases and J by 10 bases, leaving 14 bases between them. Here the CDR3 DNA reads TGTGCCAGCAGCTTGGGGTGGGACCCCCTCGAGCAGTTCTTC. The encoded protein is CASSLGWDPLEQFF.

The genes are TRBV2 and TRBJ1-5, with unresolved D. V was cut by 3 bases and J by 0 bases, with 6 bases left in between. There are 14 residues in the CDR3. From germline, CDR1 is SNHLY and CDR2 FYNNEI. The chain's CDR3 is CASSESNSNQPQHF. The CDR3 DNA is TGTGCCAGCAGTGAGTCTAATAGCAATCAGCCCCAGCATTTT.

This chain uses TRBV9 with TRBJ1-6, with a tentative D call TRBD1 (5 bases). The V gene lost 3 bases and the J gene lost 8 bases, with 15 bases spanning the gap. The germline CDR1 and CDR2 sequences are SGDLS and YYNGEE. This CDR3 contains 15 residues. CDR3: CASSGTGGFDSPLHF. For the CDR3, the DNA is TGTGCCAGCAGCGGTACAGGCGGCTTTGATTCACCCCTCCACTTT.